These 16 T cell receptor beta chains share one sample of origin, sequenced in a study of shared clonotypes between healthy human individuals. TCRdb's copy holds only in-frame clones and misses some; the assay was immunoSEQ multiplex PCR. This table holds about 2 million clones, 85% to 95% found once. Sequenced: naive CD4+ T cells sorted from blood. Subset indicated: CD45RA+ positively selected. The source of these receptors is a man aged 18 to 35 in good health.

The rearrangement links TRBV6-1 to TRBJ2-4, with D hard to call. CDR1 is MNHNS and CDR2 is SASEGT in the germline V gene. The CDR3 is 14 residues long. V was trimmed by 3 bases and J by 0 bases, leaving 6 bases between them. The CDR3 DNA is TGTGCCAGCAGTGAGGACCTAGCCAAAAACATTCAGTACTTC. Translation gives CASSEDLAKNIQYF.

This chain connects TRBV10-2 to TRBJ2-7, with TRBD1 matching 9 bases. The CDR3 spans 14 residues. The V segment lost 7 bases and the J segment 2 bases; nucleotides outside the gene matches: 6. In germline, CDR1 is WSHSY, CDR2 SAAADI. CDR3 DNA: TGCGCCAGCATAGTTACAGGGGGCGCCTACGAGCAGTACTTC. It yields the protein CASIVTGGAYEQYF.

This sequence joins TRBV6-5 and TRBJ1-6; TRBD1 is a possible D gene (6 bases). The CDR3 has 14 residues. Germline CDR1 reads MNHEY; CDR2 reads SVGAGI. The germline V and J ends were trimmed by 6 bases and 14 bases, with 20 bases remaining between them. CDR3 in DNA: TGTGCCAGCAGGTCCGGGACACTTCATGGGACCCTCCACTTT. As protein: CASRSGTLHGTLHF.

The V and J genes are TRBV10-3 and TRBJ2-7; the D gene could be TRBD1 or TRBD2 (6 bases each). In germline, CDR1 is ENHRY, CDR2 SYGVKD. This CDR3 contains 20 residues. V was trimmed by 5 bases and J by 2 bases, leaving 31 bases between them. CDR3 nucleotide sequence: TGTGCCATCAGTTTCCGCGGAGGGGACACAACCGGACGGATGACCTACGAGCAGTACTTC. Encoded protein: CAISFRGGDTTGRMTYEQYF.

J is TRBJ1-1 and V is TRBV2; D gene ambiguous. Trimming stripped 2 bases from V and 0 bases from J, with 10 bases between. This CDR3 has 15 amino acids. Germline V gene data show CDR1 as SNHLY and CDR2 as FYNNEI. DNA of the CDR3: TGTGCCAGCAGTGAATGGGCCGGATTGAACACTGAAGCTTTCTTT. Residues: CASSEWAGLNTEAFF.

In its sample, this clone was seen once. This same CDR3 is encoded by further DNA sequences in the sample. The CDR3 DNA follows: TGCAGCGTTGCGCGGGGGACCTACGAGCAGTACTTC. The encoded protein is CSVARGTYEQYF. The rearrangement links TRBV29-1 to TRBJ2-7, with TRBD2 identical over 7 bases. The CDR3 totals 12 residues. From germline, CDR1 is SQVTM and CDR2 ANQGSEA. Losses at the gene ends were 4 bases for V and 2 bases for J; bases not matched to a gene: 2.

The chain recombines TRBV15 with TRBJ2-1, with 8 positions matching TRBD2. The CDR3 has 15 residues. The germline V gene encodes CDR1 LNHNV and CDR2 YYDKDF (reference sequence). The V segment lost 5 bases and the J segment 3 bases; nucleotides outside the gene matches: 6. DNA of the CDR3: TGTGCCACCAGCGCTCCGGGACTAGACTACAATGAGCAGTTCTTC. Protein sequence: CATSAPGLDYNEQFF. The full variable domain, in which reference TRBV15 and TRBJ2-1 provide the parts outside the CDR3, is DAMVIQNPRYQVTQFGKPVTLSCSQTLNHNVMYWYQQKSSQAPKLLFHYYDKDFNNEADTPDNFQSRRPNTSFCFLDIRSPGLGDTAMYLCATSAPGLDYNEQFFGPGTRLTVL.

The chain couples TRBV2 to TRBJ2-7, with 8 nucleotides matching TRBD1. The CDR3 has 14 amino acids. CDR1 and CDR2 from the germline V gene are SNHLY and FYNNEI. The V gene end was trimmed by 6 bases and the J gene end by 1 base; junction bases not matched to a gene: 5. The DNA of the CDR3 is TGTGCCAGCAGACCGGACAGGGTGTCCTACGAGCAGTACTTC. It codes for CASRPDRVSYEQYF.

The chain couples TRBV29-1 to TRBJ2-3; 8 bases line up with TRBD1. The germline CDR1 and CDR2 sequences are SQVTM and ANQGSEA. V was clipped by 6 bases and J by 1 base; unmatched bases: 6. The CDR3 length is 14 residues. As DNA, the CDR3 is TGCAGCGTCCAGGGGGCAAGTGGCACAGATACGCAGTATTTT. Translating it yields CSVQGASGTDTQYF.

This sequence joins TRBV27 and TRBJ2-7; 11 nucleotides agree with TRBD2. In germline, CDR1 is MNHEY, CDR2 SMNVEV (reference sequence). Trimming took 4 bases from V and 5 from J; bases not matched to a gene: 4. The CDR3 consists of 14 residues. DNA of the CDR3: TGTGCCAGCAGTTCCACTAGCGGGAGAAACGAGCAGTACTTC. Amino acids: CASSSTSGRNEQYF.

As for this clone: Other DNA sequences in this sample translate to the same CDR3. This chain connects TRBV18 to TRBJ1-2, with D possibly TRBD1 on 5 matching bases. CDR1 is KGHSH and CDR2 is LQKENI in the germline V gene. The V end was cut by 2 bases, the J end by 0 bases, with 7 bases between. There are 14 residues in the CDR3. The DNA of the CDR3 is TGTGCCAGCTCACCAGCGACAGCTAACTATGGCTACACCTTC. Translated, it gives CASSPATANYGYTF.

CDR3 region: CASSLDVLAKNIQYF. DNA of the CDR3: TGTGCCAGCAGCTTAGACGTGCTAGCCAAAAACATTCAGTACTTC. This chain joins TRBV7-2 and TRBJ2-4; no clear D. CDR1 is SGHTA, CDR2 FQGNSA, per germline. V was cut by 1 base and J by 0 bases, with 7 bases left in between. The CDR3 totals 15 residues.

This chain joins TRBV30 and TRBJ2-5, with D perhaps TRBD2 (6 bases). Germline loops: CDR1 GTSNPN, CDR2 SVGIG (reference sequence). This CDR3 spans 14 amino acids. V gave up 4 bases and J gave up 4 bases, with 16 bases separating them. The CDR3 loop is CAWMGGARGETQYF. The CDR3 coding sequence is TGTGCCTGGATGGGGGGTGCGCGGGGAGAGACCCAGTACTTC.

V usage is TRBV4-1 and J usage is TRBJ2-7; tentative D call: TRBD1 (6 bases). Germline values: CDR1 MGHRA, CDR2 YSYEKL. Trimming removed 0 bases from V and 6 bases from J, with 12 bases in between. The CDR3 totals 14 residues. DNA for the CDR3: TGCGCCAGCAGCCAAGATCGCCGGGACACCGAGCAGTACTTC. It yields the protein CASSQDRRDTEQYF.

With regard to this clone: This same CDR3 is encoded by further DNA sequences in the sample. The J gene is TRBJ1-1, the V gene TRBV7-2; D gene uncertain. The CDR3 contains 13 residues. Germline loops: CDR1 SGHTA, CDR2 FQGNSA. With 4 bases removed from V and 0 bases from J, the gap between germline ends came to 6 bases. In nucleotides, the CDR3 is TGTGCCAGCAGCTCCGGCATGAACACTGAAGCTTTCTTT. Protein sequence: CASSSGMNTEAFF.

This chain joins TRBV10-1 and TRBJ2-3; 8 bases align to TRBD2. From germline, CDR1 is WNHNN and CDR2 SYGVQD (reference sequence). Trimming cost V 10 bases and J 1 base; bases outside gene matches: 4. This CDR3 is built from 13 residues. The CDR3 sequence is CATQAGGTDTQYF. DNA of the CDR3: TGCGCCACCCAAGCGGGGGGCACAGATACGCAGTATTTT.